This passage covers 20 T cell receptor beta chains from one sample sequenced in a study of cytomegalovirus exposure and HLA in healthy donors. PCR involved 60 Vbeta and 13 Jbeta primers. The data were produced by immunoSEQ multiplex PCR, yet TCRdb's version contains in-frame clones alone and is incomplete. This sample has some 190,000 clones; 75% to 85% occur once, and the top ten carry 1.4%. Sample: PBMCs. These TCRs come from a man younger than 35 in good health and CMV-seronegative.

The chain employs TRBV23-1 and TRBJ2-3, with D possibly being TRBD1 (5 bases). TRBV23-1 is filed as an ORF, its function uncertain. V dropped 6 bases and J dropped 0 bases, with 16 bases sitting between them. CDR3 size: 16 residues. The CDR3 sequence is CASRTTDFTSTDTQYF. The CDR3 coding sequence is TGCGCCAGCAGGACGACAGATTTTACTAGCACAGATACGCAGTATTTT.

The chain uses TRBV9 and TRBJ2-7; 7 nucleotides line up with TRBD1. V dropped 5 bases and J dropped 2; count of bases not matched to a gene: 10. This CDR3 spans 15 amino acids. Germline V lookup: CDR1 SGDLS, CDR2 YYNGEE. The CDR3 DNA reads TGTGCCAGCAGTGAAAACCGGGACAGCCCCTACGAGCAGTACTTC. It encodes CASSENRDSPYEQYF.

The V gene is TRBV11-3, the J gene TRBJ2-5; 11 bases are a match to TRBD1. CDR3 size: 15 residues. Germline-derived CDR1 and CDR2 are SGHNT and YENEEA. V lost 4 bases to trimming and J lost 4 bases; unmatched junction nucleotides: 5. The CDR3, as DNA: TGTGCCAGCAGCTCCCGGACAGGGGGCGTAGAGACCCAGTACTTC. This sequence encodes CASSSRTGGVETQYF. The whole variable domain, remainder taken from reference TRBV11-3 and TRBJ2-5, is EAGVVQSPRYKIIEKKQPVAFWCNPISGHNTLYWYLQNLGQGPELLIRYENEEAVDDSQLPKDRFSAERLKGVDSTLKIQPAELGDSAVYLCASSSRTGGVETQYFGPGTRLLVL.

The table lists this clone with a few counts. The V call is TRBV4-3, the J call TRBJ2-5; 8 bases agree with TRBD1. The closer fit of TRBJ2-7 to the DNA end suggests the J call may be wrong. The CDR3 is made up of 13 amino acids. Germline V CDR1 and CDR2: LGHNA, YSLEER. DNA of the CDR3: TGCGCCAGCAGCCAGGGGACAGGCTACGAGCAGTACTTC. It is translated as CASSQGTGYEQYF.

The chain is built from TRBV19 and TRBJ1-4, with D perhaps matching TRBD1 (6 bases). The length of the CDR3 is 17 residues. Trimming shortened V by 8 bases and J by 4 bases, and 23 bases separated the two germline ends. Germline V CDR1 and CDR2: LNHDA, SQIVND (reference sequence). This CDR3 is CASGGLGRTAGNEKLFF. The CDR3 coding sequence is TGTGCCAGTGGGGGCTTGGGACGCACGGCGGGTAATGAAAAACTGTTTTTT.

The chain carries TRBV18 and TRBJ2-7, with a tentative D call TRBD1 (6 bases). The ends were cut back, 2 bases at V and 7 bases at J, with 9 bases in the middle. Looked up from germline, CDR1 is KGHSH and CDR2 is LQKENI. This CDR3 has 12 residues. The CDR3 spells CASSPDRLEQYF. The DNA of the CDR3 is TGTGCCAGCTCACCAGACAGGTTGGAGCAGTACTTC.

The J gene is TRBJ2-1, the V gene TRBV5-6; no definite D call. CDR1 and CDR2 from the germline V gene are SGHDT and YYEEEE. Trimming cost V 0 bases and J 9 bases, with 13 bases left between them. This CDR3 is built from 14 residues. CDR3 sequence reads: CASSLVGTSGEQFF. CDR3 DNA: TGTGCCAGCAGCTTGGTTGGCACCTCGGGTGAGCAGTTCTTC.

A single count supports this clone. J is TRBJ1-1 and V is TRBV7-2, with 7 bases lining up with TRBD1. In germline, CDR1 is SGHTA, CDR2 FQGNSA. J gave up 1 base and V 4 bases, and 3 bases lay outside the gene matches. The CDR3 contains 14 residues. CDR3 in DNA: TGTGCCAGCAGCTACCGACAGGGGAACACTGAAGCTTTCTTT. Protein: CASSYRQGNTEAFF.

The chain has TRBV6-1 and TRBJ2-2, with 8 bases identical to TRBD1. The germline V gene encodes CDR1 MNHNS and CDR2 SASEGT. Unmatched junction bases numbered 4, after V lost 3 bases and J lost 1 base. This CDR3 contains 16 residues. CDR3 loop: CASSEFGQGNTGELFF. CDR3 DNA sequence: TGTGCCAGCAGTGAGTTTGGACAGGGGAACACCGGGGAGCTGTTTTTT.

V and J are TRBV2 and TRBJ1-2; D perhaps matches TRBD1 (5 bases). Germline V gene sequence: CDR1 SNHLY, CDR2 FYNNEI. The CDR3 is 15 amino acids. Trimming removed 3 bases at V and 3 bases at J, with 14 bases between. For the CDR3, the DNA is TGTGCCAGCAGTGACCGCCCGGACAACTACTATGGCTACACCTTC. Translating it yields CASSDRPDNYYGYTF.

This clone was detected a few times. V gene TRBV9 combines with J gene TRBJ2-1; TRBD2 agrees at 8 bases. This CDR3 region has 16 residues. Germline lookup yields CDR1 SGDLS and CDR2 YYNGEE. After removal of 4 bases from V and 3 bases from J, the junction contained 9 bases not matched to a gene. CDR3 in DNA: TGTGCCAGCAGCCCCGGGGGGGAGTGGTACTACAATGAGCAGTTCTTC. Amino acid sequence: CASSPGGEWYYNEQFF.

This clone appeared once. The V call is TRBV30, the J call TRBJ2-5; unclear D gene. V was trimmed by 0 bases and J by 6 bases, leaving 5 bases between them. The CDR3 loop spans 11 amino acids. Germline V gene lookup returns CDR1 GTSNPN and CDR2 SVGIG (reference sequence). CDR3 sequence: CAWSVSKTQYF. The DNA of the CDR3 is TGTGCCTGGAGTGTGTCCAAGACCCAGTACTTC.

V is TRBV18 and J is TRBJ1-1; D is unclear. The germline gives CDR1 KGHSH, CDR2 LQKENI. The CDR3 runs 15 residues. V lost 2 bases to trimming and J lost 1 base, with 11 bases between them. CDR3 amino acids: CASSPSGRGNTEAFF. CDR3 DNA sequence: TGTGCCAGCTCACCATCCGGGCGGGGGAACACTGAAGCTTTCTTT.

The gene calls are TRBV25-1 and TRBJ2-1; D is undetermined. Trimming cost V 2 bases and J 1 base, with 12 bases left between them. Germline-derived CDR1 and CDR2 are MGHDK and SYGVNS. CDR3 length: 16 amino acids. CDR3 loop: CASSERLYQSYNEQFF. For the CDR3, the DNA is TGTGCCAGCAGTGAAAGACTTTACCAATCCTACAATGAGCAGTTCTTC.

This rearrangement joins TRBV29-1 to TRBJ2-5; 9 bases match TRBD2. The germline V gene has CDR1 SQVTM and CDR2 ANQGSEA. J gave up 1 base and V 4 bases, and 4 bases lay outside the gene matches. The CDR3 has 14 residues. The CDR3, as DNA: TGCAGCGTTGTTCGACTAGCGGCCCAAGAGACCCAGTACTTC. It is translated as CSVVRLAAQETQYF. Supplemented by reference TRBV29-1 and TRBJ2-5, the full variable domain reads SAVISQKPSRDICQRGTSLTIQCQVDSQVTMMFWYRQQPGQSLTLIATANQGSEATYESGFVIDKFPISRPNLTFSTLTVSNMSPEDSSIYLCSVVRLAAQETQYFGPGTRLLVL.

In this sample, this clone turned up a few times. The rearrangement links TRBV30 to TRBJ1-6, with TRBD1 matching over 7 bases. Germline CDR1 reads GTSNPN; CDR2 reads SVGIG (reference sequence). V was pared by 4 bases and J by 3 bases, with 3 bases of the junction left unmatched. The length of the CDR3 is 14 residues. CDR3 sequence (DNA): TGTGCCTGGAAGGGACAGCTCTATAATTCACCCCTCCACTTT. Its translation: CAWKGQLYNSPLHF.

This clone was detected a few times. The V call is TRBV30, the J call TRBJ1-1; D is possibly TRBD1 (5 bases). This CDR3 region has 16 residues. V was trimmed by 5 bases and J by 2 bases, leaving 21 bases between them. From germline, CDR1 is GTSNPN and CDR2 SVGIG (reference sequence). CDR3 sequence reads: CAWAGGGKRGNTEAFF. CDR3 nucleotide sequence: TGTGCCTGGGCCGGGGGAGGAAAGAGGGGAAACACTGAAGCTTTCTTT.

This clone was seen just once. The chain combines TRBV7-2 with TRBJ2-1; 7 positions match TRBD2. Germline loops: CDR1 SGHTA, CDR2 FQGNSA. This CDR3 is built from 17 residues. Trimming removed 2 bases from V and 9 bases from J; junction bases left unmatched: 16. The CDR3 nucleotides are TGTGCCAGCAGCTTAATCTGGGCTGGGAGGGAACGGGGTGAGCAGTTCTTC. Translated, it gives CASSLIWAGRERGEQFF.

The chain couples TRBV19 to TRBJ2-7; 7 bases agree with TRBD1. The V gene end was trimmed by 5 bases and the J gene end by 2 bases; junction bases not matched to a gene: 3. The CDR3 loop spans 13 amino acids. Germline V gene sequence: CDR1 LNHDA, CDR2 SQIVND (reference sequence). The CDR3 here is CASSPGTAYEQYF. The CDR3 region has the DNA TGTGCCAGTAGTCCCGGGACAGCCTACGAGCAGTACTTC.

The chain links TRBV7-2 to TRBJ2-1; D gene unclear. CDR1 is SGHTA and CDR2 is FQGNSA in the germline V gene. V was pared by 2 bases and J by 4 bases, with 12 bases between. This CDR3 spans 15 amino acids. DNA of the CDR3: TGTGCCAGCAGCTTAAGTGCGAGCCCTTACAATGAGCAGTTCTTC. Protein sequence: CASSLSASPYNEQFF.